The 10 T cell receptor beta chains presented below share a single source sample, sequenced in a study of response to subunit inactivated influenza vaccine. One entry per CDR3 protein results from TCRdb running MiXCR on the RT-PCR reads. The sample consists of about 570,000 distinct CDR3 sequences, roughly 10% of them appearing once. The same data also went into a second study, on T cells expressing NK-cell markers. From that study: The authors made TCR beta cDNA libraries by 5'RACE template switching. This switching added a universal primer site and UMIs.

The material sequenced was PBMCs from blood, taken on the day of vaccination. The receptors here all came from a man aged 50-60 years who received an inactivated influenza vaccine.

There are many counts of this clonotype. The V call is TRBV27, the J call TRBJ2-7; D remains unclear. The CDR3 contains 15 residues. Germline lookup yields CDR1 MNHEY and CDR2 SMNVEV (reference sequence). With 5 bases removed from V and 0 bases from J, the gap between germline ends came to 14 bases. CDR3 sequence reads: CASSPLPRSSYEQYF. The CDR3 DNA sequence: TGTGCCAGCAGTCCTTTACCCCGGAGCTCCTACGAGCAGTACTTC.

The sample holds many counts of this clonotype. The DNA for the CDR3 is TGTGCCAGCAGTTTGGCAGCCACCGGGGAGCTGTTTTTT. Translation: CASSLAATGELFF. The chain joins TRBV12-3 or TRBV12-4 to TRBJ2-2; no clear D. The CDR3 totals 13 residues. V lost 3 bases to trimming and J lost 4 bases, with 6 bases between them.

The chain carries TRBV15 and TRBJ2-5; 12 bases are shared with TRBD2. This CDR3 is built from 17 residues. CDR1 is LNHNV and CDR2 is YYDKDF in the germline V gene (reference sequence). V trimming: 2 bases; J trimming: 2 bases; junction bases outside the gene matches: 6. The DNA of the CDR3 is TGTGCCACCAGCAGATACTGGACTAGCGGGGAACAAGAGACCCAGTACTTC. Protein: CATSRYWTSGEQETQYF.

This clonotype was found a few times. CDR3 residues: CAIRMTGGEKLFF. In nucleotides, the CDR3 is TGTGCCATCAGAATGACAGGGGGCGAAAAACTGTTTTTT. The chain combines TRBV10-3 with TRBJ1-4; 10 bases are shared with TRBD1. CDR1 and CDR2 from the germline V gene are ENHRY and SYGVKD. The V segment lost 6 bases and the J segment 8 bases; nucleotides outside the gene matches: 3. There are 13 residues in the CDR3.

The rearrangement joins TRBV7-9 to TRBJ2-5, with D possibly being TRBD2 (6 bases). CDR3 length: 16 amino acids. V was cut by 5 bases and J by 5 bases, with 21 bases left in between. Germline V gene lookup returns CDR1 SEHNR and CDR2 FQNEAQ (reference sequence). The CDR3 reads CASSLTVRLEFETQYF. In nucleotides, the CDR3 is TGTGCCAGCAGCCTGACAGTGAGACTAGAGTTTGAGACCCAGTACTTC.

The chain carries TRBV7-9 and TRBJ2-1; maybe TRBD2 (7 bases). V was shortened by 2 bases and J by 7 bases, with 18 bases between the two germline ends. The CDR3 spans 16 residues. From germline, CDR1 is SEHNR and CDR2 FQNEAQ (reference sequence). In nucleotides, the CDR3 is TGTGCCAGCAGCTTACCCGGGGGGCCTTTAGATAATGAGCAGTTCTTC. This translates into CASSLPGGPLDNEQFF.

DNA of the CDR3: TGTGCCAGCAGAGAAACAGGGCTAAGAGGGTACGAGCAGTACTTC. Translated: CASRETGLRGYEQYF. The V and J genes are TRBV28 and TRBJ2-7; D might be TRBD1 (6 bases). The germline CDR1 and CDR2 sequences are MDHEN and SYDVKM. V was cut by 6 bases and J by 4 bases, with 19 bases left in between. The CDR3 runs 15 residues.

The V and J genes are TRBV11-1 and TRBJ2-5; 10 bases agree with TRBD1. The germline V gene has CDR1 SGHAT and CDR2 FQDESV (reference sequence). The CDR3 is 14 residues long. V lost 3 bases, J lost 5 bases, and 3 bases stayed unmatched. The CDR3 loop is CASSFDRGLETQYF. CDR3 sequence (DNA): TGTGCCAGCAGCTTCGACAGGGGGCTGGAGACCCAGTACTTC.

This clonotype was counted between two and nine times. V gene TRBV6-1 combines with J gene TRBJ1-1; a possible D gene is TRBD1 (5 bases). Germline CDR1 is MNHNS and CDR2 is SASEGT. The CDR3 covers 16 residues. V dropped 1 base and J dropped 2 bases, with 14 bases sitting between them. The CDR3 reads CASSEVWQGVNTEAFF. In DNA, the CDR3 is TGTGCCAGCAGTGAAGTATGGCAGGGCGTAAACACTGAAGCTTTCTTT.

A note on this clonotype: A read error may account for a junction end that differs from germline. This chain joins TRBV5-1 and TRBJ2-7, with D uncertain. This CDR3 has 14 amino acids. Germline lookup yields CDR1 SGHRS and CDR2 YFSETQ. The CDR3 here is CASTLGDEGYEQYF. For the CDR3, the DNA is TGCGCCAGCACCTTGGGCGACGAAGGTTACGAGCAGTACTTC.